This T cell receptor (beta chain) came from a study of cytomegalovirus exposure and HLA in healthy donors. Study results and limitations: The majority of CMV-associated TCR beta chains were reported as apparently HLA-restricted in a later analysis.

As to this clone: Antigen specificity is unknown.

Amplification used 60 Vbeta primers and 13 Jbeta primers. Only in-frame clones appear in the TCRdb table, and some are missing; sequencing was by immunoSEQ multiplex PCR. The sample contains over 150,000 clones, roughly 78% of which appear only once. The clonotype originates from a man between 35 and 55 years old in good health and CMV-seronegative. Sequencing was done on a sample of PBMCs.

In nucleotides, the CDR3 is TGTGCCAGCAGTCACAGGGTCGTGAACACTGAAGCTTTCTTT. Translated: CASSHRVVNTEAFF. The rearrangement joins TRBV28 to TRBJ1-1; possibly TRBD1 for D (6 bases). V lost 5 bases and J 0 bases, leaving 10 bases between the germline ends. The germline V gene encodes CDR1 MDHEN and CDR2 SYDVKM. This CDR3 has 14 amino acids.